The 32 T cell receptor beta chains reported below all come from one sample, sequenced in a study of T-cell memory formation after mild COVID-19. One entry per CDR3 protein results from TCRdb running MiXCR on the 5' RACE reads. This table has 400,000 to 450,000 distinct CDR3 sequences, 15% to 20% appearing once. Specimen: PBMCs or a T cell subset sorted from them (not recorded which). The receptors here all came from a man younger than 35 who had mild COVID-19 (a few samples of this study predate the infection). Cell type and time point are not known.

The chain uses TRBV27 and TRBJ2-2; D may be TRBD1 (5 bases). The CDR3 runs to 14 residues. Germline V lookup: CDR1 MNHEY, CDR2 SMNVEV (reference sequence). Trimming left V 8 bases short and J 0 bases short, with 10 bases between. The chain's CDR3 is CASGRQTNTGELFF. Here the CDR3 DNA reads TGTGCCAGCGGTAGACAGACGAACACCGGGGAGCTGTTTTTT.

The V gene is TRBV7-9, the J gene TRBJ2-7; TRBD2 matches 11 bases. V gave up 0 bases and J gave up 2 bases; unmatched junction bases: 9. Per germline, CDR1 SEHNR and CDR2 FQNEAQ (reference sequence). The CDR3 extends over 18 amino acids. CDR3 nucleotide sequence: TGTGCCAGCAGCTTAGCACTAGCGGGGGCCCTCTTTCCCTACGAGCAGTACGTC. Amino acids: CASSLALAGALFPYEQYV.

This clonotype was detected only a few times. The genes are TRBV29-1 and TRBJ2-3; TRBD1 aligns across 7 bases. Trimming removed 2 bases from V and 0 bases from J; junction bases left unmatched: 14. Germline V gene data show CDR1 as SQVTM and CDR2 as ANQGSEA. The CDR3 has 18 residues. The CDR3 DNA sequence: TGCAGCGTTGAACGTCTAAGGGGGCCGGAGCCTAGCACAGATACGCAGTATTTT. It is translated as CSVERLRGPEPSTDTQYF.

CDR3 DNA sequence: TGCAGTGCGCCCGTTGGGCCCTATGGCTACACCTTC. Translating gives CSAPVGPYGYTF. This chain uses TRBV20-1 with TRBJ1-2; D uncertain. Germline V gene data show CDR1 as DFQATT and CDR2 as SNEGSKA (reference sequence). The V gene lost 6 bases and the J gene lost 4 bases, with 12 bases spanning the gap. The CDR3 runs to 12 residues.

V is TRBV9 and J is TRBJ2-1, with 10 positions matching TRBD2. Germline lookup yields CDR1 SGDLS and CDR2 YYNGEE. This CDR3 spans 15 amino acids. Trimming took 0 bases from V and 8 from J; bases not matched to a gene: 5. CDR3 residues: CASSVGLAGEYEQFF. CDR3 sequence (DNA): TGTGCCAGCAGCGTAGGCCTAGCGGGGGAGTATGAGCAGTTCTTC.

The gene calls are TRBV9 and TRBJ1-2, with D tentatively TRBD1 (6 bases). This CDR3 comprises 14 residues. V was shortened by 4 bases and J by 2 bases, with 12 bases between the two germline ends. Germline values: CDR1 SGDLS, CDR2 YYNGEE. CDR3 in DNA: TGTGCCAGCAGCCGACGTGACAGGAACTATGGCTACACCTTC. Translated, it gives CASSRRDRNYGYTF.

The chain combines TRBV9 with TRBJ2-3; 9 bases align to TRBD1. Germline trimming cut 3 bases from V and 3 bases from J; bases unmatched to any gene: 11. CDR3 length equals 17 residues. Germline CDR1 and CDR2: SGDLS and YYNGEE. The CDR3, as DNA: TGTGCCAGCAGCGCGATGACAGGGGGGTTCGGAACAGATACGCAGTATTTT. Protein: CASSAMTGGFGTDTQYF.

This chain uses TRBV7-9 with TRBJ2-1; TRBD2 matches 10 bases. This CDR3 has 16 residues. Germline lookup yields CDR1 SEHNR and CDR2 FQNEAQ (reference sequence). V dropped 2 bases and J dropped 8; count of bases not matched to a gene: 9. In DNA form, the CDR3 reads TGTGCCAGCAGCTTAAGTGGGCTAGCGGGGGCCTATGAGCAGTTCTTC. Amino acid sequence: CASSLSGLAGAYEQFF. The entire variable domain, with the rest obtained from reference TRBV7-9 and TRBJ2-1, is as follows: DTGVSQNPRHKITKRGQNVTFRCDPISEHNRLYWYRQTLGQGPEFLTYFQNEAQLEKSRLLSDRFSAERPKGSFSTLEIQRTEQGDSAMYLCASSLSGLAGAYEQFFGPGTRLTVL.

This clonotype occurred a few times. The chain joins TRBV7-2 to TRBJ2-2, with TRBD2 matching over 7 bases. V was clipped by 1 base and J by 7 bases; unmatched bases: 6. Germline V gene lookup returns CDR1 SGHTA and CDR2 FQGNSA. The CDR3 is made up of 15 amino acids. The CDR3 coding sequence is TGTGCCAGCAGCTTAGGCAGACTAGCCGGCGGGGAGCTGTTTTTT. This encodes CASSLGRLAGGELFF.

Only one count was recorded for this clonotype. The chain recombines TRBV13 with TRBJ2-3, with D possibly being TRBD1 (6 bases). The CDR3 has 15 amino acids. The germline CDR1 and CDR2 sequences are PRHDT and FYEKMQ (reference sequence). The germline V and J ends were trimmed by 4 bases and 2 bases, with 13 bases remaining between them. CDR3 region: CASSYWTVLTDTQYF. CDR3 nucleotide sequence: TGTGCCAGCAGCTATTGGACAGTGCTCACAGATACGCAGTATTTT.

The sample holds a few counts of this clonotype. V and J are TRBV27 and TRBJ1-1; a weak D match, TRBD1 (5 bases). The germline V gene has CDR1 MNHEY and CDR2 SMNVEV (reference sequence). Trimming removed 5 bases at V and 1 base at J, with 11 bases between. CDR3 length equals 14 residues. The CDR3 DNA reads as TGTGCCAGCAGTCCGGGGGAGGGGAACACTGAAGCTTTCTTT. It codes for CASSPGEGNTEAFF.

This clonotype was seen a few times. This chain uses TRBV9 with TRBJ2-5; 9 nucleotides agree with TRBD2. Per germline, CDR1 SGDLS and CDR2 YYNGEE. After removal of 0 bases from V and 2 bases from J, the junction contained 8 bases not matched to a gene. This CDR3 has 17 amino acids. In nucleotides, the CDR3 is TGTGCCAGCAGCGTAGCTGTAGGGACTAGCTGGCAAGAGACCCAGTACTTC. It specifies CASSVAVGTSWQETQYF.

Remarks on this clonotype: At one end the junction does not follow the germline gene, possibly because of a read error. The CDR3 DNA reads as TGTGCAAGCAGTGAGTTCCTTCAAGGGGGAGAGACTAATGAAAAACTGTTTTTT. This translates into CASSEFLQGGETNEKLFF. This chain links TRBV25-1 with TRBJ1-4; D is perhaps TRBD1 (6 bases). The CDR3 has 18 amino acids. From germline, CDR1 is MGHDK and CDR2 SYGVNS.

This clonotype was detected a few times. The chain links TRBV6-6 to TRBJ2-5; D is perhaps TRBD2 (5 bases). V was cut by 5 bases and J by 3 bases, with 13 bases left in between. CDR3 size: 14 residues. The germline V gene encodes CDR1 MNHNY and CDR2 SVGAGI (reference sequence). CDR3 amino acids: CASSQRSPKETQYF. The DNA of the CDR3 is TGTGCCAGCAGTCAGCGGTCGCCAAAAGAGACCCAGTACTTC.

This clonotype was counted only a few times. The CDR3 coding sequence is TGTGCCAGCAGTTTCCCCCTCCGGGGGGGCTTTGAGCAGTTCTTC. This encodes CASSFPLRGGFEQFF. The rearrangement uses TRBV12-3 or TRBV12-4 and TRBJ2-1; 8 bases are shared with TRBD2. The CDR3 is 15 amino acids. V was clipped by 3 bases and J by 9 bases; unmatched bases: 10.

The genes are TRBV6-5 and TRBJ1-3; D uncertain. Trimming took off 3 bases at V and 8 bases at J, with 20 bases between the two ends. Germline V gives CDR1 MNHEY, CDR2 SVGAGI. This CDR3 is 16 amino acids long. CDR3 protein: CASSYRGRTRSDTIYF. The CDR3 DNA is TGTGCCAGCAGTTATCGCGGGCGAACACGGTCGGACACCATATATTTT.

This clonotype has more than one count but fewer than ten. The chain couples TRBV5-6 to TRBJ2-2; 7 bases are shared with TRBD2. The CDR3 length is 15 residues. V lost 3 bases, J lost 5 bases, and 7 bases stayed unmatched. CDR1 SGHDT and CDR2 YYEEEE come from the germline V gene. CDR3 loop: CASSSNPGGTGELFF. The DNA for the CDR3 is TGTGCCAGCAGCTCCAACCCGGGGGGAACCGGGGAGCTGTTTTTT.

The V and J genes are TRBV5-1 and TRBJ2-7, with unresolved D. The CDR3 extends over 13 amino acids. Germline V gene sequence: CDR1 SGHRS, CDR2 YFSETQ. Trimming pared 1 base from V and 6 bases from J, leaving 11 bases between. The CDR3, as DNA: TGCGCCAGCAGCTTGACTCCCGGTTTCGAGCAGTACGTC. Translated: CASSLTPGFEQYV.

This chain links TRBV7-2 with TRBJ1-2, with D hard to call. CDR3 length equals 15 residues. The germline CDR1 and CDR2 sequences are SGHTA and FQGNSA. V was cut by 3 bases and J by 3 bases, with 14 bases left in between. The CDR3 DNA reads as TGTGCCAGCAGCTTGTCGTCGGACTTTGACTATGGCTACACCTTC. Its protein product is CASSLSSDFDYGYTF.

The rearrangement joins TRBV7-9 to TRBJ2-1, with D perhaps given as TRBD1 or TRBD2 (6 bases each). V lost 6 bases to trimming and J lost 0 bases, with 15 bases between them. Germline CDR1 and CDR2: SEHNR and FQNEAQ (reference sequence). The CDR3 loop spans 16 amino acids. The CDR3 here is CASRAGRGSSYNEQFF. CDR3 DNA: TGTGCCAGCAGAGCGGGCAGGGGAAGCTCCTACAATGAGCAGTTCTTC.

This clonotype was counted a few times. V gene TRBV5-1 combines with J gene TRBJ1-2; no clear D. In germline, CDR1 is SGHRS, CDR2 YFSETQ. The V gene lost 4 bases and the J gene lost 5 bases, with 18 bases spanning the gap. There are 15 residues in the CDR3. CDR3 amino acids: CASSHVPVSEYGYTF. The CDR3 bases are TGCGCCAGCAGCCACGTTCCAGTCTCGGAATATGGCTACACCTTC.

The chain carries TRBV24-1 and TRBJ2-1; 7 nucleotides agree with TRBD1. This CDR3 has 16 residues. Germline assignment: CDR1 KGHDR and CDR2 SFDVKD. J lost 4 bases, V lost 6 bases, and 11 bases had no gene match. CDR3 loop: CATSQWSTGPYNEQFF. The CDR3 coding sequence is TGTGCCACCAGTCAGTGGTCGACAGGGCCATACAATGAGCAGTTCTTC.

This clonotype was counted between two and nine times. The rearrangement joins TRBV20-1 to TRBJ2-7; D may be TRBD1 (6 bases). The CDR3 is made up of 14 amino acids. V lost 3 bases to trimming and J lost 0 bases, with 12 bases between them. From germline, CDR1 is DFQATT and CDR2 SNEGSKA (reference sequence). This CDR3 reads CSASTGTLSYEQYF. The DNA of the CDR3 is TGCAGTGCTAGTACCGGGACACTCTCCTACGAGCAGTACTTC.

This clonotype was found a few times. The chain carries TRBV6-1 and TRBJ2-3, with a tentative D call TRBD1 (6 bases). The germline V gene has CDR1 MNHNS and CDR2 SASEGT. Trimming took off 8 bases at V and 3 bases at J, with 18 bases between the two ends. CDR3 length: 15 amino acids. The CDR3 DNA is TGTGCCAGCCCCCCCAGGACAGCTTCGACAGATACGCAGTATTTT. Translated: CASPPRTASTDTQYF.

The chain joins TRBV9 to TRBJ2-5; D remains unclear. The CDR3 runs 13 residues. In germline, CDR1 is SGDLS, CDR2 YYNGEE. V dropped 6 bases and J dropped 1 base, with 10 bases sitting between them. The CDR3: CASNRALQETQYF. CDR3 bases: TGTGCCAGCAACCGTGCCCTCCAAGAGACCCAGTACTTC.

This clonotype was picked up a small number of times. The chain is built from TRBV18 and TRBJ2-1, with 7 positions matching TRBD1. Looked up from germline, CDR1 is KGHSH and CDR2 is LQKENI. With V trimmed by 8 bases and J by 0 bases, 7 bases remained unmatched. The CDR3 runs 15 residues. This CDR3 is CASDVQGSSYNEQFF. Here the CDR3 DNA reads TGTGCCAGCGATGTACAGGGGAGCTCCTACAATGAGCAGTTCTTC. Together with reference TRBV18 and TRBJ2-1, the CDR3 gives the full variable domain: NAGVMQNPRHLVRRRGQEARLRCSPMKGHSHVYWYRQLPEEGLKFMVYLQKENIIDESGMPKERFSAEFPKEGPSILRIQQVVRGDSAAYFCASDVQGSSYNEQFFGPGTRLTVL.

The chain couples TRBV5-8 to TRBJ2-1; TRBD2 matches 11 bases. The V gene's germline CDR1 is SGHTS and CDR2 YDEGEE. The CDR3 consists of 14 residues. Unmatched junction bases numbered 0, after V lost 6 bases and J lost 1 base. CDR3: CASTSGGSYNEQFF. CDR3 DNA: TGTGCCAGCACTAGCGGGGGGTCCTACAATGAGCAGTTCTTC.

This clonotype was seen a few times. This chain connects TRBV10-3 to TRBJ2-7; perhaps D is TRBD1 or TRBD2 (5 bases each). Trimming pared 11 bases from V and 4 bases from J, leaving 21 bases between. Per the germline V gene, CDR1 is ENHRY and CDR2 is SYGVKD. CDR3 size: 14 residues. CDR3 in amino acids: CAAQVGAGEYEQYF. The CDR3 DNA follows: TGTGCCGCACAGGTCGGGGCTGGGGAATACGAGCAGTACTTC.

This clonotype was recorded a few times. V usage is TRBV9 and J usage is TRBJ2-7, with TRBD1 matching over 9 bases. V gave up 4 bases and J gave up 6 bases; unmatched junction bases: 5. Per germline, CDR1 SGDLS and CDR2 YYNGEE. The CDR3 consists of 13 residues. The DNA of the CDR3 is TGTGCCAGCAGCCAGACAGGGGGTTCCGAGCAGTACTTC. Its translation: CASSQTGGSEQYF. Combining the CDR3 with reference TRBV9 and TRBJ2-7 gives the whole variable domain DSGVTQTPKHLITATGQRVTLRCSPRSGDLSVYWYQQSLDQGLQFLIQYYNGEERAKGNILERFSAQQFPDLHSELNLSSLELGDSALYFCASSQTGGSEQYFGPGTRLTVT.

In its sample, this clonotype was seen a few times. The rearrangement joins TRBV11-2 to TRBJ2-5; D uncertain. Trimming removed 5 bases from V and 7 bases from J, with 8 bases in between. The germline gives CDR1 SGHAT, CDR2 FQNNGV. The CDR3 has 11 amino acids. DNA for the CDR3: TGTGCCAGCAGCCAGTGGGGGACCCAGTACTTC. Translating it yields CASSQWGTQYF.

The chain uses TRBV10-1 and TRBJ2-7; tentative D call: TRBD2 (5 bases). Germline-derived CDR1 and CDR2 are WNHNN and SYGVQD (reference sequence). CDR3 length: 11 amino acids. V was trimmed by 7 bases and J by 4 bases, leaving 8 bases between them. The DNA of the CDR3 is TGCGCCAGCACCGGGAAGTACGAGCAGTACTTC. It yields the protein CASTGKYEQYF.

The V call is TRBV5-1, the J call TRBJ1-3, with 8 bases matching TRBD1. The CDR3 is 15 amino acids. Trimming at V came to 3 bases and at J to 3 bases, leaving 5 bases not matched to a gene. The V gene's germline CDR1 is SGHRS and CDR2 YFSETQ. The CDR3 sequence is CASSWDRTLGNTIYF. In nucleotides, the CDR3 is TGCGCCAGCAGCTGGGACAGGACCCTTGGAAACACCATATATTTT.